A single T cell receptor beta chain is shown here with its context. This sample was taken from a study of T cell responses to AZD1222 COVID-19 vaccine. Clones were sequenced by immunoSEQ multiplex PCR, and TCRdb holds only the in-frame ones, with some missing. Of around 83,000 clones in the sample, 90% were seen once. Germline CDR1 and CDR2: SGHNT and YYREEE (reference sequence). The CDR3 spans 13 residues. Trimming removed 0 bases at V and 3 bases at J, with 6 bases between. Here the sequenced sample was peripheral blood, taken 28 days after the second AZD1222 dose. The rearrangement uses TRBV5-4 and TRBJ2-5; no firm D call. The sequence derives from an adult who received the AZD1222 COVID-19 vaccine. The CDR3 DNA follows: TGTGCCAGCAGCTTGGCCCGGGAAGAGACCCAGTACTTC. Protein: CASSLAREETQYF. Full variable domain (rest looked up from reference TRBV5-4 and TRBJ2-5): ETGVTQSPTHLIKTRGQQVTLRCSSQSGHNTVSWYQQALGQGPQFIFQYYREEENGRGNFPPRFSGLQFPNYSSELNVNALELDDSALYLCASSLAREETQYFGPGTRLLVL.